This T cell receptor (beta chain) emerged from a study of blood T cell repertoires in COVID-19. The CDR3 loop spans 16 amino acids. After removal of 3 bases from V and 7 bases from J, the junction contained 13 bases not matched to a gene. Germline lookup yields CDR1 SGHAT and CDR2 FQNNGV. TCRdb's copy holds only in-frame clones and misses some; the assay was immunoSEQ multiplex PCR. The table shows over 250,000 clones, with roughly 85% occurring only once. This clone has only a few counts. Source material: peripheral blood. The receptor comes from a human donor in a cohort sampled during active COVID-19. This rearrangement joins TRBV11-2 to TRBJ2-5, with 8 bases identical to TRBD2. Written as DNA, the CDR3 is TGTGCCAGCAGCTTGGTCAGGACTAGCCGTTCGGCGACCCAGTACTTC. Protein: CASSLVRTSRSATQYF.